This T cell receptor beta chain was sequenced in a study of T cell changes during pregnancy in multiple sclerosis. The repertoire was sequenced with immunoSEQ multiplex PCR; TCRdb's copy has only in-frame clones and lacks some. The table has tens of thousands of clones, approximately 91% seen once. The CDR3 runs to 13 residues. Germline-derived CDR1 and CDR2 are SNHLY and FYNNEI. The V and J ends lost 0 bases and 3 bases respectively, with 6 bases between them. Sequencing was performed on peripheral blood, taken in the third trimester of pregnancy. The chain couples TRBV2 to TRBJ2-7; the D is unclear. This clonotype originated in a female donor with multiple sclerosis, enrolled in a pregnancy study. CDR3 in amino acids: CASSEAPHYEQYF. CDR3 nucleotides: TGTGCCAGCAGTGAAGCCCCCCACTACGAGCAGTACTTC.